The 5 T cell receptor beta chains given below trace back to one sample, sequenced in a study of T-cell reconstitution after alpha-beta-depleted transplantation in children. Unique molecular identifiers were incorporated into the prepared TCRbeta library. TCRdb analysed the PCR reads with MiXCR anew, one entry per CDR3 protein. This table has 490,000 or so distinct CDR3 sequences, around 12% appearing once. The sample was PBMCs from the stem cell graft donor, taken from the stem cell graft. Every receptor here comes from a human donor who donated a stem cell graft to a child with combined immunodeficiency.

This clonotype has only a few counts. This chain links TRBV5-1 with TRBJ1-6, with TRBD1 matching over 7 bases. The germline CDR1 and CDR2 sequences are SGHRS and YFSETQ. The CDR3 covers 14 residues. Trimming removed 2 bases from V and 13 bases from J; junction bases left unmatched: 9. The CDR3 bases are TGCGCCAGCAGCTTTCCGGGACAGACCTTTCCCCTCCACTTT. Residues: CASSFPGQTFPLHF.

The sample holds a few counts of this clonotype. The chain employs TRBV14 and TRBJ2-3; 8 bases match TRBD2. CDR3 length: 16 residues. CDR1 and CDR2 from the germline V gene are SGHDN and FVKESK. V shed 1 base, J shed 0 bases, and the junction held 3 bases outside the gene matches. The CDR3 reads CASSQGIAGSTDTQYF. The DNA of the CDR3 is TGTGCCAGCAGCCAAGGCATAGCGGGAAGCACAGATACGCAGTATTTT.

This clonotype has more than one count but fewer than ten. V and J are TRBV20-1 and TRBJ2-4, with 9 positions matching TRBD1. Germline V gene data show CDR1 as DFQATT and CDR2 as SNEGSKA (reference sequence). The V and J ends lost 3 bases and 0 bases, in that order; junction bases with no gene match: 18. The CDR3 loop spans 20 amino acids. CDR3 in DNA: TGCAGTGCTAGTGGTGGACAGGGGAGCGGAGGCGCACTAGCCAAAAACATTCAGTACTTC. Translated, it gives CSASGGQGSGGALAKNIQYF.

The CDR3 sequence is CASSSSSGTDTQYF. DNA of the CDR3: TGTGCCAGCAGCTCAAGCTCGGGAACAGATACGCAGTATTTT. J is TRBJ2-3 and V is TRBV7-8; a possible D gene is TRBD2 (5 bases). In germline, CDR1 is SGHVS, CDR2 FQNEAQ. V lost 4 bases to trimming and J lost 3 bases, with 11 bases between them. The CDR3 consists of 14 residues.

This clonotype has ten or more counts. It is unclear where the CDR3 begins or ends on the DNA, so no DNA is shown, and the CDR3 is as TCRdb lists it. V and J are TRBV30 and TRBJ1-4; the table's D call of TRBD1 was not tested on the DNA. Germline CDR1 and CDR2: GTSNPN and SVGIG (reference sequence). With termini counted, the CDR3 has 11 amino acids. The CDR3 region is CAWGSGTGRFF.